This is a list of T cell receptor beta chains from one sample in a study of graft-versus-host responses after intestinal transplantation. The antigens of these receptors remain unknown. TCRdb's copy holds only in-frame clones and misses some; the assay was immunoSEQ multiplex PCR. The sample comprises tens of thousands of clones, 94% of which are singletons, and around 0.57% rests with the top ten. Material: unstimulated CD8+ T cells sorted from spleen or lymph node cells, obtained before intestinal transplant. Every receptor here comes from a human donor who received an intestinal transplant. Both conserved end residues are part of each CDR3. The D gene is left open where the match is weak. Expanded clones get a size class; other rows say once, few or many, or leave the size out.

j_gene	abundance	d_gene	v_gene	CDR3aa	CDR3nt
TRBJ2-5	-	TRBD2	TRBV28	CASSLAAGGAGETQYF	TGTGCCAGCAGTTTGGCGGCGGGAGGGGCGGGGGAGACCCAGTACTTC
TRBJ1-2	-	TRBD1	TRBV27	CASTGAGGGGTYGYTF	TGTGCCAGTACAGGGGCAGGGGGTGGAGGGACCTATGGCTACACCTTC
TRBJ2-5	-	TRBD2	TRBV5-1	CASTPRLAGEGETQYF	TGCGCCAGCACCCCCCGACTAGCGGGAGAGGGGGAGACCCAGTACTTC
TRBJ2-7	-	TRBD2	TRBV29-1	CSGGGGLGSYEQYF	TGCAGCGGTGGGGGGGGTTTAGGATCCTACGAGCAGTACTTC
TRBJ2-7	-	TRBD2	TRBV7-6	CASSFRREYEQYF	TGTGCCAGCAGCTTCAGGCGGGAGTACGAGCAGTACTTC
TRBJ1-1	-	TRBD1	TRBV15	CATGQSGGTEAFF	TGTGCCACCGGGCAATCAGGGGGGACTGAAGCTTTCTTT
TRBJ2-7	-	-	TRBV6-5	CAIGTPYYEQYF	TGTGCCATTGGGACTCCCTACTACGAGCAGTACTTC
TRBJ2-1	-	TRBD2	TRBV6-6	CASSYTSGRVHNEQFF	TGTGCCAGCAGCTATACTAGCGGGAGGGTCCACAATGAGCAGTTCTTC
TRBJ2-1	-	-	TRBV7-2	CASIGKLYYNEQFF	TGTGCCAGCATCGGAAAACTTTATTACAATGAGCAGTTCTTC
TRBJ1-4	-	TRBD1	TRBV19	CASHGPTGTGGAGGTNEKLFF	TGTGCCAGTCACGGACCCACCGGGACAGGGGGCGCTGGGGGAACTAATGAAAAACTGTTTTTT
TRBJ2-1	once	-	TRBV4-1	CASSLGHGSSYNEQFF	TGCGCCAGCAGCCTTGGACATGGTAGCTCCTACAATGAGCAGTTCTTC
TRBJ2-7	-	-	TRBV27	CASSLHYPFSSAPWCEQYF	TGTGCCAGCAGCTTGCATTATCCCTTTTCTTCGGCCCCTTGGTGCGAGCAGTACTTC
TRBJ2-5	-	-	TRBV7-9	CASQTTGTYEETQYF	TGTGCCAGCCAGACAACAGGGACATATGAAGAGACCCAGTACTTC
TRBJ2-2	-	-	TRBV7-3	CASSFSAGELFF	TGTGCCAGCAGCTTCAGCGCCGGGGAGCTGTTTTTT
TRBJ2-1	once	TRBD2	TRBV19	CASSIEREPYNEQFF	TGTGCCAGTAGTATCGAGCGGGAGCCCTACAATGAGCAGTTCTTC
TRBJ1-3	-	-	TRBV9	CASSPEGHSSGNTIYF	TGTGCCAGCAGCCCGGAGGGACACAGCTCTGGAAACACCATATATTTT
TRBJ1-3	once	-	TRBV18	CASSPLISGNTIYF	TGTGCCAGCTCACCATTGATCTCTGGAAACACCATATATTTT
TRBJ1-2	-	-	TRBV29-1	CSVTAMAGYTF	TGCAGCGTCACAGCCATGGCCGGCTACACCTTC
TRBJ2-4	-	-	TRBV9	CASSDQPTSVIQYF	TGTGCCAGCAGCGACCAGCCCACTAGTGTCATTCAGTACTTC
TRBJ1-2	-	-	TRBV28	CASSRGPTNYGYTF	TGTGCCAGCAGTAGGGGCCCCACTAACTATGGCTACACCTTC
TRBJ2-1	-	-	TRBV14	CASSQIRVENEQFF	TGTGCCAGCAGCCAAATTCGTGTGGAGAATGAGCAGTTCTTC
TRBJ2-7	-	-	TRBV5-5	CASSYSGSGVYEQYF	TGTGCCAGCAGCTACTCAGGGAGTGGGGTTTACGAGCAGTACTTC
TRBJ1-1	-	-	TRBV11-2	CASSLVGTEAFF	TGTGCCAGCAGCTTAGTCGGTACTGAAGCTTTCTTT
TRBJ2-7	-	-	TRBV18	CASSPLLGGQYF	TGTGCCAGCTCACCACTGCTTGGAGGGCAGTACTTC
TRBJ2-5	-	TRBD2	TRBV27	CASSLAGGKPVQETQYF	TGTGCCAGCAGTCTAGCGGGAGGAAAACCAGTTCAAGAGACCCAGTACTTC
TRBJ2-7	-	-	TRBV5-1	CASSLIGTAHEQYF	TGCGCCAGCAGCTTGATTGGTACGGCGCACGAGCAGTACTTC
TRBJ1-2	-	-	TRBV5-4	CASSLRDVYYGYTF	TGTGCCAGCAGCTTGAGGGATGTATACTATGGCTACACCTTC
TRBJ1-5	-	-	TRBV27	CASCPKYSNQPQHF	TGTGCCAGCTGTCCTAAATATAGCAATCAGCCCCAGCATTTT
TRBJ1-1	-	-	TRBV2	CASRGAEAFF	TGTGCCAGCAGGGGTGCTGAAGCTTTCTTT
TRBJ1-1	few	-	TRBV9	CASSVEGDTEAFF	TGTGCCAGCAGCGTAGAGGGGGACACTGAAGCTTTCTTT
TRBJ2-7	few	-	TRBV6-5	CASSYFRGIGYEQYF	TGTGCCAGCAGTTACTTTAGGGGGATAGGCTACGAGCAGTACTTC